The sequence of this T cell receptor beta chain was determined in a study of cytomegalovirus exposure and HLA in healthy donors. Points on this clone: Its antigen remains unidentified.

Study-level findings and limits: In a later analysis, DRB1 alleles had the most associated TCRs; HLA-C alleles the fewest.

The CDR3 runs 12 residues. Germline-derived CDR1 and CDR2 are SGHRS and YFSETQ. V lost 0 bases and J 2 bases, leaving 3 bases between the germline ends. The PCR made use of 60 Vbeta and 13 Jbeta primers. Clones were read by immunoSEQ multiplex PCR, and TCRdb kept only the in-frame ones, dropping some. There are approximately 110,000 clones in the sample; roughly 70% occur only once, and about 5.5% lies in the top ten. The sample taken for sequencing was PBMCs. This receptor was obtained from a woman in her 70s in good health and CMV-seropositive. The chain is built from TRBV5-1 and TRBJ2-7; D uncertain. This CDR3 is CASSLGAYEQYF. DNA for the CDR3: TGCGCCAGCAGCTTGGGCGCCTACGAGCAGTACTTC.